The 20 T cell receptor beta chains reported below all come from one sample, sequenced in a study of cytomegalovirus exposure and HLA in healthy donors. The table came from immunoSEQ multiplex PCR; TCRdb's copy has only in-frame clones and leaves some out. Here the sample spans 300,000 to 400,000 clones, roughly 89% being singletons. The source material was PBMCs. These receptors were taken from a young woman in good health and CMV-seronegative.

The genes are TRBV11-2 and TRBJ2-2; a weak D match, TRBD2 (6 bases). The CDR3 is 17 amino acids. V was shortened by 5 bases and J by 3 bases, with 19 bases between the two germline ends. Germline V gene lookup returns CDR1 SGHAT and CDR2 FQNNGV. The CDR3 nucleotides are TGTGCCAGCAGCCCACCCCCTGGTAGGGACTACACCGGGGAGCTGTTTTTT. Its protein is CASSPPPGRDYTGELFF.

The chain combines TRBV6-1 with TRBJ2-7; TRBD1 aligns across 9 bases. The J segment lost 4 bases and the V segment lost 8 bases, leaving 12 bases of the junction unmatched. From germline, CDR1 is MNHNS and CDR2 SASEGT. This CDR3 spans 15 amino acids. The CDR3 DNA follows: TGTGCCAGCTATTTTTCCGAGACAGGGGGGTACGAGCAGTACTTC. It translates to CASYFSETGGYEQYF.

The chain links TRBV6-1 to TRBJ1-5; the D gene is possibly TRBD1 (5 bases). The V gene lost 2 bases and the J gene lost 2 bases, with 13 bases spanning the gap. Germline assignment: CDR1 MNHNS and CDR2 SASEGT. This CDR3 has 16 amino acids. CDR3 loop: CASSELGIGGNQPQHF. As DNA, the CDR3 is TGTGCCAGCAGTGAATTGGGGATAGGGGGCAATCAGCCCCAGCATTTT.

The rearrangement joins TRBV5-1 to TRBJ2-1; 13 bases line up with TRBD2. Germline V gives CDR1 SGHRS, CDR2 YFSETQ. The CDR3 runs 15 residues. V was clipped by 4 bases and J by 6 bases; unmatched bases: 4. The CDR3 bases are TGCGCCAGCAGCGTAACTAGCGGGAGGGGCAATGAGCAGTTCTTC. Its protein is CASSVTSGRGNEQFF.

The chain is built from TRBV7-2 and TRBJ2-4, with TRBD1 as a possible D gene (7 bases). The germline V gene encodes CDR1 SGHTA and CDR2 FQGNSA. The CDR3 sequence is 14 residues long. V was pared by 5 bases and J by 4 bases, with 12 bases between. The CDR3 loop is CASSRGTEKNIQYF. DNA of the CDR3: TGTGCCAGCAGCCGCGGGACAGAGAAAAACATTCAGTACTTC.

V and J are TRBV27 and TRBJ1-1; 12 nucleotides line up with TRBD1. The CDR3 consists of 16 residues. Germline trimming cut 2 bases from V and 1 base from J; bases unmatched to any gene: 2. Germline V gives CDR1 MNHEY, CDR2 SMNVEV (reference sequence). The CDR3 sequence: CASSLGTGGKNTEAFF. As DNA, the CDR3 is TGTGCCAGCAGTTTAGGGACAGGGGGCAAGAACACTGAAGCTTTCTTT.

This chain connects TRBV7-6 to TRBJ2-7, with 7 bases lining up with TRBD1. CDR1 is SGHVS and CDR2 is FNYEAQ in the germline V gene. The V gene end was trimmed by 4 bases and the J gene end by 4 bases; junction bases not matched to a gene: 7. CDR3 length: 14 amino acids. The CDR3 loop is CASSWSQGVYEQYF. DNA of the CDR3: TGTGCCAGCAGCTGGAGCCAGGGGGTATACGAGCAGTACTTC.

The rearrangement links TRBV4-2 to TRBJ1-2; 9 nucleotides agree with TRBD1. J lost 8 bases, V lost 0 bases, and 4 bases had no gene match. CDR1 LGHNA and CDR2 YNFKEQ come from the germline V gene. CDR3 length: 14 amino acids. The CDR3 protein is CASSQEQGAWGYTF. The CDR3 DNA reads as TGTGCCAGCAGCCAAGAACAGGGGGCATGGGGCTACACCTTC.

This chain links TRBV7-6 with TRBJ2-1, with 8 bases fitting TRBD1. The germline V gene has CDR1 SGHVS and CDR2 FNYEAQ. This CDR3 region has 13 residues. The V and J ends lost 5 bases and 9 bases, in that order; junction bases with no gene match: 6. The CDR3 is CASSVQGVGEQFF. CDR3 bases: TGTGCCAGCAGCGTACAGGGGGTTGGTGAGCAGTTCTTC.

This sequence joins TRBV18 and TRBJ2-7; 9 nucleotides line up with TRBD1. This CDR3 is 14 amino acids long. The germline V gene encodes CDR1 KGHSH and CDR2 LQKENI. With 0 bases clipped from V and 4 bases from J, the junction kept 1 base outside the gene matches. The chain's CDR3 is CASSPPTGGYEQYF. DNA for the CDR3: TGTGCCAGCTCACCACCGACAGGGGGTTACGAGCAGTACTTC.

This chain connects TRBV11-2 to TRBJ2-2; D possibly corresponds to TRBD1 (6 bases). The CDR3 has 14 amino acids. V was trimmed by 5 bases and J by 2 bases, leaving 9 bases between them. Germline V lookup: CDR1 SGHAT, CDR2 FQNNGV. CDR3 in DNA: TGTGCCAGCAGCACGGGACACAACACCGGGGAGCTGTTTTTT. It is translated as CASSTGHNTGELFF.

V and J are TRBV5-6 and TRBJ2-4, with 8 positions matching TRBD1. The CDR3 covers 12 residues. V trimming: 0 bases; J trimming: 13 bases; junction bases outside the gene matches: 3. CDR1 and CDR2 (germline): SGHDT, YYEEEE. Here the CDR3 reads CASSLDRGNQYF. The CDR3 DNA reads TGTGCCAGCAGCTTGGACAGGGGGAACCAGTACTTC.

The chain combines TRBV7-7 with TRBJ2-2; weak D call: TRBD1 (5 bases). V gave up 5 bases and J gave up 7 bases, with 14 bases separating them. The CDR3 consists of 14 residues. From germline, CDR1 is SSHAT and CDR2 FNYEAQ (reference sequence). The chain's CDR3 is CASSLSRGGGELFF. The CDR3 DNA sequence: TGTGCCAGCAGCCTTAGTAGGGGCGGCGGGGAGCTGTTTTTT.

The rearrangement joins TRBV6-1 to TRBJ2-7; D possibly corresponds to TRBD1 (6 bases). Germline loops: CDR1 MNHNS, CDR2 SASEGT. V lost 2 bases, J lost 2 bases, and 16 bases lay in between. This CDR3 is 16 amino acids long. CDR3 in DNA: TGTGCCAGCAGTGAATTGTCGGCAGGGGCTACCTACGAGCAGTACTTC. It encodes CASSELSAGATYEQYF.

This sequence joins TRBV28 and TRBJ2-7, with TRBD2 as a possible D gene (6 bases). Deletions cut 3 bases from V and 3 bases from J, with 9 bases between. CDR1 is MDHEN and CDR2 is SYDVKM in the germline V gene. The CDR3 consists of 13 residues. For the CDR3, the DNA is TGTGCCAGCAGTTTGGACTATCTCTACGAGCAGTACTTC. Residues: CASSLDYLYEQYF.

The chain employs TRBV7-2 and TRBJ2-7, with 9 bases identical to TRBD1. Germline V gene sequence: CDR1 SGHTA, CDR2 FQGNSA. The ends lost 5 bases at V and 2 bases at J; junction bases unmatched: 1. The CDR3 loop spans 13 amino acids. Here the CDR3 reads CASSGTGPYEQYF. The CDR3 nucleotides read TGTGCCAGCAGCGGGACAGGGCCCTACGAGCAGTACTTC.

J is TRBJ2-7 and V is TRBV6-1, with 7 nucleotides matching TRBD1. Germline V gene sequence: CDR1 MNHNS, CDR2 SASEGT. There are 15 residues in the CDR3. V trimming: 8 bases; J trimming: 1 base; junction bases outside the gene matches: 11. The CDR3 nucleotides read TGTGCCAGCGGCAAGCCCGGGACAGAATCCTACGAGCAGTACTTC. It translates to CASGKPGTESYEQYF.

V is TRBV30 and J is TRBJ1-1; 9 nucleotides agree with TRBD1. The germline V gene encodes CDR1 GTSNPN and CDR2 SVGIG (reference sequence). There are 15 residues in the CDR3. After removal of 3 bases from V and 10 bases from J, the junction contained 15 bases not matched to a gene. CDR3 sequence reads: CAWSRSGTGIRSAFF. CDR3 nucleotide sequence: TGTGCCTGGAGCCGAAGTGGGACAGGGATACGGTCAGCTTTCTTT.

The CDR3 here is CASSQRLVVYEQYF. The CDR3, as DNA: TGTGCCAGCAGCCAGAGACTAGTGGTCTACGAGCAGTACTTC. V gene TRBV13 combines with J gene TRBJ2-7; possibly TRBD2 for D (6 bases). V lost 5 bases and J 3 bases, leaving 14 bases between the germline ends. CDR3 length equals 14 residues. In germline, CDR1 is PRHDT, CDR2 FYEKMQ (reference sequence). The full variable domain, with the rest looked up from reference TRBV13 and TRBJ2-7, is AAGVIQSPRHLIKEKRETATLKCYPIPRHDTVYWYQQGPGQDPQFLISFYEKMQSDKGSIPDRFSAQQFSDYHSELNMSSLELGDSALYFCASSQRLVVYEQYFGPGTRLTVT.

V is TRBV5-4 and J is TRBJ1-2; 7 bases are a match to TRBD1. Germline V gene lookup returns CDR1 SGHNT and CDR2 YYREEE (reference sequence). This CDR3 region has 15 residues. V shed 2 bases, J shed 6 bases, and the junction held 10 bases outside the gene matches. The CDR3 nucleotides are TGTGCCAGCAGCTTAACAACGACAGGGTATAATGGCTACACCTTC. Its translation is CASSLTTTGYNGYTF.